This T cell receptor beta chain came from a study of T cell responses to AZD1222 COVID-19 vaccine. Broader study findings: Sampling captured repertoires only after the peak T cell response.

Germline lookup yields CDR1 SGHAT and CDR2 FQNNGV. The CDR3 covers 19 residues. The trim removed 0 bases at V and 4 bases at J, leaving 10 bases unmatched. Using immunoSEQ multiplex PCR, the repertoire was profiled, and TCRdb retains in-frame clones only, with some absent. The sample shows roughly 120,000 clones, roughly 88% of them seen only once. In the case of this clone: Its matching antigen is unknown.

V gene TRBV11-2 combines with J gene TRBJ2-1; 12 bases map to TRBD2. This clonotype was obtained from an adult in good health. The specimen comprised peripheral blood, sampled on day 0 of MenACWY control vaccination. CDR3 in amino acids: CASSLDWGLAGRRYNEQFF. The CDR3 DNA sequence: TGTGCCAGCAGCTTAGATTGGGGACTAGCGGGCCGAAGGTACAATGAGCAGTTCTTC.